These 19 T cell receptor beta chains came from one sample sequenced in a study of CD8+CD57+ T cells in acquired aplastic anemia. Both TCR beta VDJ combination and CDR3 sequence profiling were carried out. Genomic DNA was the template for this profiling. TCRdb recomputed calls from the reads with MiXCR, one row per CDR3 protein. The repertoire holds under 150,000 distinct CDR3 sequences, with over 30% as singletons. Patients chosen for sequencing had shown CD8+CD57+ cell expansion by flow cytometry. The source material was sorted CD4+, CD8+, or CD8+CD57+ T cells (not recorded which) from PBMCs. These receptors were taken from a human donor with aplastic anemia.

This clonotype showed up many times. V gene TRBV5-1 combines with J gene TRBJ1-1; 8 nucleotides agree with TRBD1. This CDR3 is built from 14 residues. The J segment lost 5 bases and the V segment lost 4 bases, leaving 7 bases of the junction unmatched. CDR1 and CDR2 from the germline V gene are SGHRS and YFSETQ. CDR3 coding DNA: TGCGCCAGCAGCGTAACAGGGGGGGGGACTGAAGCTTTCTTT. Its translation is CASSVTGGGTEAFF.

This chain links TRBV20-1 with TRBJ1-4; D ambiguous. This CDR3 has 10 amino acids. The germline CDR1 and CDR2 sequences are DFQATT and SNEGSKA (reference sequence). The CDR3 here is CSVYDEKLFF. The DNA of the CDR3 is TGCAGCGTTTACGATGAAAAACTGTTTTTT.

This clonotype was counted ten times or more. V and J are TRBV7-9 and TRBJ2-2, with TRBD2 identical over 12 bases. The V and J ends lost 4 bases and 1 base, in that order; junction bases with no gene match: 7. This CDR3 is 18 amino acids long. From germline, CDR1 is SEHNR and CDR2 FQNEAQ (reference sequence). CDR3 loop: CASSSPQLAGGNTGELFF. The CDR3, as DNA: TGTGCCAGCAGCTCACCCCAACTAGCGGGGGGGAACACCGGGGAGCTGTTTTTT.

This clonotype was recorded at least ten times. This rearrangement joins TRBV5-6 to TRBJ1-2, with D maybe TRBD1 (6 bases). The CDR3 consists of 14 residues. Trimming took 2 bases from V and 10 from J, leaving 18 bases between them. CDR1 SGHDT and CDR2 YYEEEE come from the germline V gene. The CDR3 region has the DNA TGTGCCAGCAGCTTTCGGTCGGGGGCGCGAATCTACACCTTC. Its translation: CASSFRSGARIYTF.

This clonotype has a handful of counts. The genes are TRBV2 and TRBJ1-1, with unresolved D. This CDR3 has 12 amino acids. Germline loops: CDR1 SNHLY, CDR2 FYNNEI. Trimming removed 6 bases at V and 1 base at J, with 6 bases between. In DNA, the CDR3 is TGTGCCAGCAGGCCGGGGAACACTGAAGCTTTCTTT. As protein: CASRPGNTEAFF.

A remark on this clonotype: A much larger clone sits a single nucleotide away, making a read error possible. This chain joins TRBV6-1 and TRBJ1-1, with D maybe TRBD1 (6 bases). The germline V gene has CDR1 MNHNS and CDR2 SASEGT. The CDR3 is 14 residues long. The CDR3 reads CVSSDNRVNTEAFF. CDR3 DNA sequence: TGTGTCAGCAGTGACAACAGGGTGAACACTGAAGCTTTCTTT.

This chain links TRBV2 with TRBJ2-1, with D tentatively TRBD2 (5 bases). This CDR3 region has 15 residues. Germline CDR1 reads SNHLY; CDR2 reads FYNNEI. V lost 5 bases and J lost 4, with 15 bases in between. CDR3: CASSPRYAGYNEQFF. The CDR3, as DNA: TGTGCCAGCAGTCCTAGATACGCGGGTTACAATGAGCAGTTCTTC.

Concerning this clonotype itself: The junction departs from germline at one end; a sequencing error may be responsible. CDR3 sequence reads: CASSTGTPAVPPLHF. The DNA for the CDR3 is TGCGCCAGTAGTACCGGGACACCTGCTGTTCCACCCCTCCACTTT. V is TRBV19 and J is TRBJ1-6; tentative D call: TRBD1 (6 bases). CDR3 length: 15 residues. Germline V CDR1 and CDR2: LNHDA, SQIVND (reference sequence).

Note on this clonotype: One end of the junction does not line up with germline, which may come from a read error. This chain joins TRBV20-1 and TRBJ2-3; 13 nucleotides agree with TRBD2. Germline V lookup: CDR1 DFQATT, CDR2 SNEGSKA (reference sequence). The CDR3 spans 15 residues. The CDR3 bases are TGCAGTGCTAGAGCCGGACTAGCGGGGGCAGATGCGCAGTATTTT. Protein sequence: CSARAGLAGADAQYF.

This chain links TRBV2 with TRBJ2-5; 10 bases are shared with TRBD2. Germline CDR1 reads SNHLY; CDR2 reads FYNNEI. Trimming cost V 6 bases and J 2 bases; bases outside gene matches: 6. The CDR3 spans 15 residues. This CDR3 is CASRTGTSEQETQYF. As DNA, the CDR3 is TGTGCCAGCAGGACCGGGACTAGCGAGCAAGAGACCCAGTACTTC.

The chain has TRBV7-6 and TRBJ2-2; D may be TRBD1 (5 bases). The V and J ends lost 2 bases and 7 bases respectively, with 14 bases between them. CDR3 length equals 15 residues. Germline lookup yields CDR1 SGHVS and CDR2 FNYEAQ. DNA of the CDR3: TGTGCCAGCAGCTTAATGCCAGGGCAGGTCGGGGAGCTGTTTTTT. Its protein is CASSLMPGQVGELFF.

The chain couples TRBV5-8 to TRBJ1-2; 9 bases are shared with TRBD1. Germline loops: CDR1 SGHTS, CDR2 YDEGEE. The CDR3 contains 14 residues. V trimming: 2 bases; J trimming: 8 bases; junction bases outside the gene matches: 7. The CDR3 DNA is TGTGCCAGCAGCTTACTACAGGGGGCGCGGGGCTACACCTTC. Translated, it gives CASSLLQGARGYTF.

A remark on this clonotype: Being one base from a much bigger clone, this may be a read error. This chain uses TRBV7-6 with TRBJ2-5; D is tentatively TRBD1 or TRBD2 (5 bases each). Germline loops: CDR1 SGHVS, CDR2 FNYEAQ. Trimming took 3 bases from V and 7 from J, leaving 15 bases between them. The CDR3 runs to 14 residues. The CDR3 loop is CASSLAGVGGTQYF. The DNA of the CDR3 is TGTGCCAGCAGCTTGGCCGGGGTTGGGGGGACCCAGTACTTC.

This clonotype was observed a handful of times. A read error may explain this, as a much larger clone is one base away. The chain employs TRBV12-3 or TRBV12-4 and TRBJ1-4; 8 bases are shared with TRBD1. The CDR3 covers 15 residues. In DNA form, the CDR3 reads TGTGCCAGCAGTCCAGGACAGGGTTTGAACGAAAAACTGCTTTTT. Translated, it gives CASSPGQGLNEKLLF.

V gene TRBV15 combines with J gene TRBJ1-2; 10 positions agree with TRBD1. The CDR3 is 14 residues long. Trimming cost V 1 base and J 8 bases; bases outside gene matches: 4. Per the germline V gene, CDR1 is LNHNV and CDR2 is YYDKDF (reference sequence). The CDR3 here is CATSRVGTGDGYTF. The DNA of the CDR3 is TGTGCCACCAGCAGAGTTGGGACAGGGGACGGCTACACCTTC.

This clonotype has only a few counts. Just one base apart from a much larger clone, this may be a read error. The chain uses TRBV19 and TRBJ1-1; 8 bases agree with TRBD1. The CDR3 consists of 16 residues. CDR1 is LNHDA and CDR2 is SQIVND in the germline V gene (reference sequence). The V gene end was trimmed by 3 bases and the J gene end by 4 bases; junction bases not matched to a gene: 10. The CDR3 bases are TGTGCCAGTAGTATCGGACAGGGAATTGGGAGCACTGAAGCTTTCTTT. This sequence encodes CASSIGQGIGSTEAFF.

This chain links TRBV11-1 with TRBJ2-1; possibly TRBD2 for D (6 bases). The CDR3 consists of 14 residues. Germline V CDR1 and CDR2: SGHAT, FQDESV (reference sequence). V gave up 10 bases and J gave up 4 bases, with 17 bases separating them. CDR3 protein: CAITDLAPYNEQFF. The CDR3 bases are TGTGCCATCACCGATCTAGCGCCTTACAATGAGCAGTTCTTC.

The table lists this clonotype with many counts. V is TRBV6-5 and J is TRBJ1-2, with a weak D call TRBD1 (6 bases). The CDR3 runs 15 residues. CDR1 and CDR2 (germline): MNHEY, SVGAGI. Trimming took off 6 bases at V and 3 bases at J, with 17 bases between the two ends. The chain's CDR3 is CASSRNLQGDYGYTF. The CDR3 bases are TGTGCCAGCAGCAGGAATCTACAGGGTGACTATGGCTACACCTTC.

Many counts were recorded for this clonotype. This chain links TRBV4-1 with TRBJ1-2, with D perhaps TRBD1 (5 bases). V dropped 0 bases and J dropped 3 bases, with 14 bases sitting between them. The CDR3 is 16 amino acids. Germline V gene data show CDR1 as MGHRA and CDR2 as YSYEKL. The CDR3 loop reads CASSQDRNAGHYGYTF. The CDR3 bases are TGCGCCAGCAGCCAAGATAGGAATGCAGGGCACTATGGCTACACCTTC.